These 32 T cell receptor beta chains were all obtained from the same sample, sequenced in a study of cytomegalovirus exposure and HLA in healthy donors. PCR employed 60 Vbeta and 13 Jbeta primers. Sequencing was performed with immunoSEQ multiplex PCR; in TCRdb, only in-frame clones are kept and a portion is missing. The sample lists about 40,000 clones, 66% occurring once. Sequenced input: PBMCs. The receptors stem from a man between 45 and 60 years old in good health and CMV-seropositive.

The chain combines TRBV2 with TRBJ1-2; possible D gene TRBD1, 6 bases. This CDR3 contains 13 residues. The ends were cut back, 6 bases at V and 1 base at J, with 9 bases in the middle. In germline, CDR1 is SNHLY, CDR2 FYNNEI. The DNA for the CDR3 is TGTGCCAGCAGCCGGGACAATAACTATGGCTACACCTTC. As protein: CASSRDNNYGYTF.

The chain employs TRBV7-2 and TRBJ2-5; 8 positions agree with TRBD2. Germline CDR1 SGHTA, CDR2 FQGNSA. Trimming at V came to 5 bases and at J to 8 bases, leaving 19 bases not matched to a gene. The CDR3 has 17 amino acids. The CDR3 here is CASSPPKAGGLLRTQYF. Written as DNA, the CDR3 is TGTGCCAGCAGCCCCCCTAAGGCGGGGGGCCTCCTCAGAACCCAGTACTTC.

This clone was observed a single time. V is TRBV5-6 and J is TRBJ2-7, with D possibly matching TRBD1 (6 bases). Germline assignment: CDR1 SGHDT and CDR2 YYEEEE. CDR3 length equals 13 residues. V was trimmed by 4 bases and J by 3 bases, leaving 11 bases between them. Written as DNA, the CDR3 is TGTGCCAGCAGCCGTCAGGACAGCTACGAGCAGTACTTC. Amino acids: CASSRQDSYEQYF.

The chain joins TRBV6-6 to TRBJ2-3, with 8 bases that match TRBD2. In germline, CDR1 is MNHNY, CDR2 SVGAGI (reference sequence). CDR3 size: 15 residues. The trim removed 6 bases at V and 3 bases at J, leaving 8 bases unmatched. The CDR3 loop reads CASRHLGGGTDTQYF. The CDR3 region has the DNA TGTGCCAGCAGGCACCTTGGCGGGGGGACAGATACGCAGTATTTT.

This sequence joins TRBV25-1 and TRBJ1-3; 8 bases line up with TRBD1. From germline, CDR1 is MGHDK and CDR2 SYGVNS. This CDR3 region has 15 residues. V lost 3 bases and J lost 4; bases outside the gene matches: 5. The CDR3 is CASSDRGPGGNTIYF. In DNA form, the CDR3 reads TGTGCCAGCAGTGACAGGGGGCCCGGCGGAAACACCATATATTTT. Complete variable domain (other parts from reference TRBV25-1 and TRBJ1-3): EADIYQTPRYLVIGTGKKITLECSQTMGHDKMYWYQQDPGMELHLIHYSYGVNSTEKGDLSSESTVSRIRTEHFPLTLESARPSHTSQYLCASSDRGPGGNTIYFGEGSWLTVV.

The V gene is TRBV4-2, the J gene TRBJ2-3; 10 positions match TRBD2. CDR1 is LGHNA and CDR2 is YNFKEQ in the germline V gene. The CDR3 runs to 18 residues. The trim removed 3 bases at V and 4 bases at J, leaving 13 bases unmatched. In DNA, the CDR3 is TGTGCCAGCAGCCATGTTAGCGGGGGGCCCGGGGTACCAGATACGCAGTATTTT. Translation gives CASSHVSGGPGVPDTQYF.

This rearrangement joins TRBV30 to TRBJ1-2; 8 nucleotides align to TRBD1. This CDR3 is 12 amino acids long. Germline V gives CDR1 GTSNPN, CDR2 SVGIG (reference sequence). V was pared by 2 bases and J by 6 bases, with 2 bases of the junction left unmatched. CDR3 DNA: TGTGCCTGGAGTTCCAGGGGGCATGGCTACACCTTC. It is translated as CAWSSRGHGYTF.

V is TRBV7-2 and J is TRBJ2-7; the match to TRBD1 covers 9 bases. Trimming removed 2 bases from V and 1 base from J; junction bases left unmatched: 6. Germline V gene lookup returns CDR1 SGHTA and CDR2 FQGNSA. This CDR3 spans 16 amino acids. DNA for the CDR3: TGTGCCAGCAGCTTAACTTCCGGGACAGGGTCCTACGAGCAGTACTTC. Translation gives CASSLTSGTGSYEQYF.

The chain combines TRBV2 with TRBJ1-5; no definite D call. V was trimmed by 5 bases and J by 0 bases, leaving 11 bases between them. The germline gives CDR1 SNHLY, CDR2 FYNNEI. The CDR3 spans 15 residues. Here the CDR3 reads CASSPDSLSNQPQHF. CDR3 nucleotides: TGTGCCAGCAGTCCCGACTCCCTTAGCAATCAGCCCCAGCATTTT.

The chain joins TRBV11-3 to TRBJ2-7, with 13 positions matching TRBD2. There are 16 residues in the CDR3. The germline V gene encodes CDR1 SGHNT and CDR2 YENEEA. The V gene end was trimmed by 1 base and the J gene end by 1 base; junction bases not matched to a gene: 1. The chain's CDR3 is CASSLAGLAGSYEQYF. The CDR3 DNA follows: TGTGCCAGCAGCTTAGCGGGACTAGCGGGGTCCTACGAGCAGTACTTC.

In its sample, this clone was seen a few times. The chain joins TRBV5-4 to TRBJ2-7, with D maybe TRBD2 (6 bases). CDR1 is SGHNT, CDR2 YYREEE, per germline (reference sequence). CDR3 size: 16 residues. V lost 0 bases and J 2 bases, leaving 15 bases between the germline ends. DNA of the CDR3: TGTGCCAGCAGCTTGGGGGGGGAAGACGGCGCCTACGAGCAGTACTTC. As protein: CASSLGGEDGAYEQYF.

This CDR3 reads CASSLGQPIYEQYF. The CDR3 coding sequence is TGTGCCAGCAGCCTGGGACAGCCGATCTACGAGCAGTACTTC. The rearrangement uses TRBV6-5 and TRBJ2-7; 7 bases are shared with TRBD1. With 6 bases clipped from V and 3 bases from J, the junction kept 8 bases outside the gene matches. Looked up from germline, CDR1 is MNHEY and CDR2 is SVGAGI. The length of the CDR3 is 14 residues.

This chain connects TRBV6-1 to TRBJ1-2; D gene unclear. The CDR3 runs to 12 residues. V was clipped by 6 bases and J by 8 bases, with 13 bases between them. CDR1 and CDR2 from the germline V gene are MNHNS and SASEGT. The CDR3 region is CASRDLVLGYTF. The CDR3 DNA is TGTGCCAGCAGAGACCTAGTATTGGGCTACACCTTC.

In this sample, this clone turned up many times. V and J are TRBV10-3 and TRBJ2-1, with 8 positions matching TRBD1. Trimming at V came to 6 bases and at J to 6 bases, leaving 10 bases not matched to a gene. CDR1 ENHRY and CDR2 SYGVKD come from the germline V gene. The CDR3 has 15 amino acids. This CDR3 reads CAISDDRGLVNEQFF. In DNA, the CDR3 is TGTGCCATCAGCGACGACAGGGGCTTGGTCAATGAGCAGTTCTTC.

The chain couples TRBV5-1 to TRBJ2-3, with 13 nucleotides matching TRBD2. V lost 4 bases, J lost 6 bases, and 5 bases stayed unmatched. The CDR3 contains 15 residues. CDR1 and CDR2 from the germline V gene are SGHRS and YFSETQ. The CDR3 nucleotides are TGCGCCAGCAGCCCCGGACTAGCGGGGGTTGATACGCAGTATTTT. It is translated as CASSPGLAGVDTQYF.

The genes are TRBV11-3 and TRBJ2-5; 10 bases are shared with TRBD2. With 3 bases clipped from V and 5 bases from J, the junction kept 3 bases outside the gene matches. CDR3 length: 14 amino acids. The V gene's germline CDR1 is SGHNT and CDR2 YENEEA. CDR3 loop: CASSFGAGGETQYF. The CDR3 bases are TGTGCCAGCAGCTTTGGAGCGGGGGGGGAGACCCAGTACTTC.

In DNA, the CDR3 is TGTGCCAGCAGCCCTAGGTTTCGGGATTCACCCCTCCACTTT. Its protein product is CASSPRFRDSPLHF. The chain combines TRBV7-2 with TRBJ1-6, with D unclear. V was clipped by 5 bases and J by 8 bases, with 13 bases between them. Germline V lookup: CDR1 SGHTA, CDR2 FQGNSA. The CDR3 contains 14 residues.

This clone has a handful of counts. This chain joins TRBV18 and TRBJ2-3; no clear D. CDR3 size: 13 residues. Trimming removed 6 bases from V and 6 bases from J, with 13 bases in between. The germline gives CDR1 KGHSH, CDR2 LQKENI. CDR3 loop: CASSLSNLDTQYF. For the CDR3, the DNA is TGTGCCAGCTCCCTGAGTAATCTGGATACGCAGTATTTT.

The chain joins TRBV6-1 to TRBJ2-6, with no clear D. CDR1 is MNHNS and CDR2 is SASEGT in the germline V gene. CDR3 length: 17 residues. The V and J ends lost 2 bases and 0 bases respectively, with 11 bases between them. The CDR3 loop reads CASSEKVQSSGANVLTF. CDR3 nucleotide sequence: TGTGCCAGCAGTGAAAAGGTACAGAGCTCTGGGGCCAACGTCCTGACTTTC.

The V and J genes are TRBV5-1 and TRBJ2-1; 13 nucleotides line up with TRBD2. The CDR3 consists of 16 residues. V was pared by 0 bases and J by 8 bases, with 5 bases of the junction left unmatched. The germline V gene encodes CDR1 SGHRS and CDR2 YFSETQ. The CDR3 sequence is CASSLELAGGPDEQFF. For the CDR3, the DNA is TGCGCCAGCAGCTTGGAACTAGCGGGGGGGCCGGATGAGCAGTTCTTC.

The rearrangement joins TRBV6-1 to TRBJ1-2, with 8 bases identical to TRBD1. The CDR3 has 15 amino acids. In germline, CDR1 is MNHNS, CDR2 SASEGT. Unmatched junction bases numbered 5, after V lost 0 bases and J lost 5 bases. This chain's CDR3 is CASSEAGQGHYGYTF. The CDR3 DNA reads TGTGCCAGCAGTGAAGCAGGACAGGGTCATTATGGCTACACCTTC.

V and J are TRBV9 and TRBJ2-1; 9 positions agree with TRBD1. Germline CDR1 SGDLS, CDR2 YYNGEE. The CDR3 runs 14 residues. Trimming removed 0 bases from V and 6 bases from J; junction bases left unmatched: 1. CDR3 loop: CASSVGDRANEQFF. CDR3 DNA: TGTGCCAGCAGCGTAGGGGACAGGGCCAATGAGCAGTTCTTC.

The J gene is TRBJ2-7, the V gene TRBV12-5; D is possibly TRBD1 (5 bases). Trimming took off 1 base at V and 6 bases at J, with 13 bases between the two ends. CDR3 size: 14 residues. Per germline, CDR1 LGHNT and CDR2 FRNRAP. The CDR3 nucleotides read TGTGCTAGTGGTTTGGGACAGCAGGTTCGCGAGCAGTACTTC. The encoded protein is CASGLGQQVREQYF.

V gene TRBV7-7 combines with J gene TRBJ2-5, with TRBD2 matching 9 bases. Germline trimming cut 4 bases from V and 4 bases from J; bases unmatched to any gene: 1. CDR1 and CDR2 from the germline V gene are SSHAT and FNYEAQ (reference sequence). CDR3 length equals 13 residues. As DNA, the CDR3 is TGTGCCAGCAGCTCGACTAGCGGAGAGACCCAGTACTTC. Its translation: CASSSTSGETQYF.

The V call is TRBV11-3, the J call TRBJ1-2; maybe TRBD1 (6 bases). Germline CDR1 is SGHNT and CDR2 is YENEEA. The CDR3 runs 14 residues. V was clipped by 2 bases and J by 4 bases, with 11 bases between them. The CDR3 DNA follows: TGTGCCAGCAGCTTACCCTCGGACAGCTATGGCTACACCTTC. Translating it yields CASSLPSDSYGYTF.

The table lists this clone with a count of one. The CDR3 loop is CASSVTGVNTEAFF. CDR3 nucleotide sequence: TGCGCCAGCAGCGTAACAGGGGTGAACACTGAAGCTTTCTTT. The chain couples TRBV5-1 to TRBJ1-1; 7 bases are a match to TRBD1. Germline assignment: CDR1 SGHRS and CDR2 YFSETQ. This CDR3 comprises 14 residues. Losses at the gene ends were 4 bases for V and 0 bases for J; bases not matched to a gene: 3.

The chain recombines TRBV18 with TRBJ2-5, with D maybe TRBD2 (5 bases). Trimming cost V 2 bases and J 5 bases, with 12 bases left between them. This CDR3 spans 14 amino acids. Germline CDR1 is KGHSH and CDR2 is LQKENI. CDR3 sequence reads: CASSPGRERETQYF. DNA of the CDR3: TGTGCCAGCTCACCAGGAAGGGAGCGGGAGACCCAGTACTTC. Filled out from reference TRBV18 and TRBJ2-5, the complete variable domain reads NAGVMQNPRHLVRRRGQEARLRCSPMKGHSHVYWYRQLPEEGLKFMVYLQKENIIDESGMPKERFSAEFPKEGPSILRIQQVVRGDSAAYFCASSPGRERETQYFGPGTRLLVL.

J is TRBJ1-1 and V is TRBV5-1, with 9 nucleotides matching TRBD1. Germline assignment: CDR1 SGHRS and CDR2 YFSETQ. CDR3 length: 15 residues. With V trimmed by 4 bases and J by 3 bases, 7 bases remained unmatched. The CDR3 is CASSEGQGIDTEAFF. CDR3 DNA sequence: TGCGCCAGCAGCGAAGGACAGGGGATTGACACTGAAGCTTTCTTT.

In this sample, this clone turned up a few times. This chain uses TRBV5-6 with TRBJ2-4; the D gene is possibly TRBD1 (6 bases). In germline, CDR1 is SGHDT, CDR2 YYEEEE. Trimming pared 4 bases from V and 4 bases from J, leaving 12 bases between. This CDR3 contains 14 residues. CDR3 amino acids: CASSHEDRKNIQYF. As DNA, the CDR3 is TGTGCCAGCAGCCACGAGGACAGAAAAAACATTCAGTACTTC.

The rearrangement joins TRBV7-2 to TRBJ1-5; D perhaps matches TRBD1 (6 bases). With 3 bases removed from V and 3 bases from J, the gap between germline ends came to 12 bases. This CDR3 comprises 15 residues. Germline values: CDR1 SGHTA, CDR2 FQGNSA. As DNA, the CDR3 is TGTGCCAGCAGCTTCTTCCAGGGGTACAATCAGCCCCAGCATTTT. It specifies CASSFFQGYNQPQHF.

This clone was seen a single time. The chain recombines TRBV4-3 with TRBJ2-5; 9 bases agree with TRBD2. Looked up from germline, CDR1 is LGHNA and CDR2 is YSLEER. CDR3 length: 17 amino acids. The trim removed 0 bases at V and 4 bases at J, leaving 9 bases unmatched. The CDR3 loop is CASSQDWRGGRVETQYF. CDR3 DNA sequence: TGCGCCAGCAGCCAAGATTGGCGGGGGGGCAGGGTAGAGACCCAGTACTTC.

The rearrangement links TRBV5-1 to TRBJ2-6; D is undetermined. CDR3 size: 17 residues. Germline V gives CDR1 SGHRS, CDR2 YFSETQ. V was shortened by 4 bases and J by 0 bases, with 14 bases between the two germline ends. CDR3 DNA: TGCGCCAGCAGCGTGGCCCCGGTCGACTCTGGGGCCAACGTCCTGACTTTC. It codes for CASSVAPVDSGANVLTF. Combining the CDR3 with reference TRBV5-1 and TRBJ2-6 gives the whole variable domain KAGVTQTPRYLIKTRGQQVTLSCSPISGHRSVSWYQQTPGQGLQFLFEYFSETQRNKGNFPGRFSGRQFSNSRSEMNVSTLELGDSALYLCASSVAPVDSGANVLTFGAGSRLTVL.